These 13 T cell receptor beta chains were sequenced from one sample in a study of shared clonotypes between healthy human individuals (dated by TCRdb to the early 2020s). Receptor libraries were prepared by the immunoSEQ multiplex PCR assay. TCRdb obtained this table from immuneACCESS and retained in-frame rearrangements with V and J assigned. These tables miss some clones; where compared with another copy, unresolved V genes account for less than half of the shortfall, and the remainder is unexplained. The sample data list about 230,000 clones, and 50% to 75% of these were observed just once. The ten largest clones take up 11% of the sample. The sample comprised memory CD4+ T cells sorted from blood. The cell subset or site label here, explained by the study, means: CD45RA-negative fraction. The source is a young man in good health.

The chain employs TRBV25-1 and TRBJ1-2; the match to TRBD1 covers 9 bases. J lost 5 bases, V lost 6 bases, and 7 bases had no gene match. Germline CDR1 MGHDK, CDR2 SYGVNS. The CDR3 has 14 amino acids. The CDR3 region is CASSYGGTGYGYTF. The CDR3 nucleotides are TGTGCCAGCAGCTATGGAGGGACAGGGTATGGCTACACCTTC.

This clone has just one count. The chain joins TRBV9 to TRBJ2-1; tentatively, D is TRBD1 or TRBD2 (5 bases each). This CDR3 is built from 14 residues. Trimming pared 0 bases from V and 6 bases from J, leaving 10 bases between. CDR1 and CDR2 (germline): SGDLS, YYNGEE. The CDR3 loop reads CASSVVGRANEQFF. CDR3 sequence (DNA): TGTGCCAGCAGCGTAGTGGGGCGGGCCAATGAGCAGTTCTTC.

This clone was recorded once. The gene calls are TRBV27 and TRBJ2-7, with 7 positions matching TRBD1. Unmatched junction bases numbered 17, after V lost 3 bases and J lost 6 bases. In germline, CDR1 is MNHEY, CDR2 SMNVEV (reference sequence). The CDR3 spans 17 residues. CDR3 sequence (DNA): TGTGCCAGCAGTTTCGAGAGACAGGGCAATCGCCCCTTCGAGCAGTACTTC. Translating it yields CASSFERQGNRPFEQYF.

This clone was seen more than once but under ten times. The chain joins TRBV7-8 to TRBJ2-5, with TRBD2 matching 10 bases. Germline V gene lookup returns CDR1 SGHVS and CDR2 FQNEAQ. This CDR3 has 17 residues. V shed 3 bases and J 7 bases; nucleotides not matched to a gene: 14. CDR3 protein: CASSFRQLAGSPRTQYF. In DNA, the CDR3 is TGTGCCAGCAGCTTCCGGCAACTAGCGGGAAGCCCCCGGACCCAGTACTTC.

This clone came up a few times. Within the sample, other DNA sequences also encode this same CDR3. The chain has TRBV7-8 and TRBJ2-7; D might be TRBD1 (6 bases). V dropped 2 bases and J dropped 7 bases, with 15 bases sitting between them. The CDR3 extends over 14 amino acids. Germline CDR1 reads SGHVS; CDR2 reads FQNEAQ. The CDR3 spells CASSLLGGPGEQYF. In DNA, the CDR3 is TGTGCCAGCAGCTTACTAGGGGGTCCGGGGGAGCAGTACTTC.

The rearrangement uses TRBV29-1 and TRBJ1-2; D remains unclear. V shed 6 bases and J shed 1 base, with 12 bases lying between them. Germline V gives CDR1 SQVTM, CDR2 ANQGSEA. The CDR3 extends over 13 amino acids. The CDR3 DNA reads TGCAGCGTCGGCGAGACATATAACTATGGCTACACCTTC. Translating it yields CSVGETYNYGYTF.

The table lists this clone with a count of one. The chain couples TRBV2 to TRBJ1-2; 12 bases fit TRBD1. From germline, CDR1 is SNHLY and CDR2 FYNNEI. V was clipped by 5 bases and J by 7 bases; unmatched bases: 8. CDR3 length equals 15 residues. The CDR3 spells CASSSTGQGAFGYTF. The CDR3, as DNA: TGTGCCAGCAGTTCTACGGGACAGGGGGCGTTTGGCTACACCTTC.

V usage is TRBV6-6 and J usage is TRBJ1-1; D perhaps matches TRBD1 (5 bases). Germline CDR1 and CDR2: MNHNY and SVGAGI (reference sequence). CDR3 length equals 13 residues. V was pared by 10 bases and J by 2 bases, with 14 bases between. This chain's CDR3 is CAISRGGNTEAFF. The DNA of the CDR3 is TGTGCCATCAGCCGGGGCGGCAACACTGAAGCTTTCTTT.

The chain has TRBV5-4 and TRBJ2-1, with TRBD2 identical over 9 bases. The CDR3 extends over 15 amino acids. J lost 9 bases, V lost 4 bases, and 11 bases had no gene match. Germline V gives CDR1 SGHNT, CDR2 YYREEE (reference sequence). The CDR3 bases are TGTGCCAGCAGCACCGGGACTAGCCTCGTGGGTGAGCAGTTCTTC. Residues: CASSTGTSLVGEQFF.

This clone came up a few times. The chain couples TRBV19 to TRBJ2-3; TRBD2 aligns across 7 bases. The V segment lost 7 bases and the J segment 8 bases; nucleotides outside the gene matches: 12. Germline V gene data show CDR1 as LNHDA and CDR2 as SQIVND (reference sequence). This CDR3 region has 14 residues. CDR3 sequence (DNA): TGTGCCAGTATGGGGGGGGTGTTAGGAGCTACGCAGTATTTT. It codes for CASMGGVLGATQYF. Drawing the rest from reference TRBV19 and TRBJ2-3, the complete variable domain is DGGITQSPKYLFRKEGQNVTLSCEQNLNHDAMYWYRQDPGQGLRLIYYSQIVNDFQKGDIAEGYSVSREKKESFPLTVTSAQKNPTAFYLCASMGGVLGATQYFGPGTRLTVL.

The chain has TRBV13 and TRBJ2-1, with 14 bases that match TRBD2. V lost 5 bases, J lost 2 bases, and 2 bases stayed unmatched. Looked up from germline, CDR1 is PRHDT and CDR2 is FYEKMQ (reference sequence). The CDR3 length is 16 residues. The CDR3 coding sequence is TGTGCCAGCAGCACGGGACTAGCGGGAGCCTACAATGAGCAGTTCTTC. This encodes CASSTGLAGAYNEQFF.

The chain has TRBV7-8 and TRBJ2-7, with D maybe TRBD2 (6 bases). This CDR3 spans 17 amino acids. Deletions cut 4 bases from V and 4 bases from J, with 23 bases between. Germline V gives CDR1 SGHVS, CDR2 FQNEAQ. The CDR3 sequence is CASSSPGIGSLRYEQYF. The CDR3 DNA follows: TGTGCCAGCAGCTCCCCGGGAATCGGGAGCCTTAGATACGAGCAGTACTTC.

The CDR3 is CASSIGLAGVFRGEQFF. As DNA, the CDR3 is TGTGCCAGCAGTATCGGACTAGCGGGAGTTTTTCGGGGTGAGCAGTTCTTC. The chain couples TRBV5-6 to TRBJ2-1; 13 bases line up with TRBD2. The CDR3 contains 17 residues. J gave up 9 bases and V 5 bases, and 14 bases lay outside the gene matches. The germline V gene encodes CDR1 SGHDT and CDR2 YYEEEE.